This TCR beta chain derives from a study of blood T cell repertoires in COVID-19. Study context: COVID-19 samples, acute and convalescent, were from the United States, Italy and Spain.

Original processing notes: Reference gene primer amplification gave nucleated cell count estimates. Data came from immunoSEQ multiplex PCR; TCRdb stores just in-frame clones and leaves some out. V and J calls and clone size follow that table, whereas D and trimming were derived from the DNA. The sample records about 200,000 clones, less than 85% being singletons. The CDR3 is made up of 13 amino acids. Trimming removed 3 bases from V and 5 bases from J, with 8 bases in between. Participants spanned ages about 18 to 90 years and resided in roughly 22 US areas. Cohort allocation depended upon clinical history that participants reported.

The sequence came from a man between 35 and 55 years old who had recovered from COVID-19. The J gene is TRBJ1-5, the V gene TRBV12-3 or TRBV12-4; D gene unclear. The sequencing sample was made of PBMCs or T cells enriched from blood (not recorded which). CDR3 residues: CASSFLADQPQHF. CDR3 in DNA: TGTGCCAGCAGTTTTTTGGCGGATCAGCCCCAGCATTTT.